This T cell receptor beta chain was recorded in a study of T cell repertoires in cytomegalovirus infection. Study-level information: Through public TCR beta signatures, both CMV infection and matching HLA type were indicated. Study-wide findings and caveats: Clonotypes of TCR beta that were HLA-C-restricted and CMV-specific dominated the ex vivo response. Identification of carriers of CMV plus the relevant HLA was achieved through cumulative public TCR beta family frequency.

This CDR3 spans 15 amino acids. The germline V gene encodes CDR1 MDHEN and CDR2 SYDVKM. With 6 bases removed from V and 5 bases from J, the gap between germline ends came to 19 bases. In TCRdb, the reads were re-called with MiXCR into one record per CDR3 protein. The profile covers 450,000 to 550,000 distinct CDR3 sequences, with about 17% appearing a single time and roughly a quarter taken by the ten largest. This clonotype appeared many times. Its antigen is unknown. This TCR was recovered from a human donor in good health (CMV status not recorded). Some clones in this sample may be carry-over from other donors' samples. Sequenced: CD8+ T cells from PBMCs. The J gene is TRBJ2-5, the V gene TRBV28; TRBD2 is a possible D gene (7 bases). The CDR3 nucleotides read TGTGCCAGCAGCGGCGAGGGGGAGGGCGGGGAGACCCAGTACTTC. Its protein product is CASSGEGEGGETQYF.